A selection of T cell receptor beta chains follows, all from one sample in a study of T-cell reconstitution after alpha-beta-depleted transplantation in children. From the PCR reads, TCRdb called clonotypes with MiXCR, one entry per CDR3 protein. The table lists about 600,000 distinct CDR3 sequences, 20% to 25% of them singletons. This specimen consisted of PBMCs, mostly from graft donor cells, obtained 360 days after TCRalphabeta/CD19-depleted stem cell transplant. These receptors were taken from a boy in the first two years of life who had a stem cell transplant for acute myeloid leukemia, so the T cells may come from the graft donor. Each CDR3 is given with its conserved first and last residue. Fields, in order: CDR3 DNA, CDR3 protein, J gene, D gene, clone size, V gene. The D gene is left open where the match is weak. The listing skips clone size in some rows; elsewhere it reads once, few, many or a size class.

CDR3 DNA: TGCGCCAGCAGTGATACAGGGGAGGCCAAAAACATTCAGTACTTC
CDR3 protein: CASSDTGEAKNIQYF
J gene: TRBJ2-4
D gene: TRBD1
clone size: few
V gene: TRBV10-2

CDR3 DNA: TGTGCCAGCAGTTTCTTTGGCGGACTCCAAGAGACCCAGTACTTC
CDR3 protein: CASSFFGGLQETQYF
J gene: TRBJ2-5
D gene: .
clone size: .
V gene: TRBV28

CDR3 DNA: TGTGCCAGCAACAAACAGGGGGTAGAGACCCAGTACTTC
CDR3 protein: CASNKQGVETQYF
J gene: TRBJ2-5
D gene: TRBD1
clone size: .
V gene: TRBV7-2

CDR3 DNA: TGCAGCGTTTCGACATCCGGCGAAAAACTGTTTTTT
CDR3 protein: CSVSTSGEKLFF
J gene: TRBJ1-4
D gene: .
clone size: .
V gene: TRBV29-1

CDR3 DNA: TGCGCCAGCAGCCAAGGGGGGACGAGCACTGAAGCTTTCTTT
CDR3 protein: CASSQGGTSTEAFF
J gene: TRBJ1-1
D gene: .
clone size: .
V gene: TRBV4-1

CDR3 DNA: TGCAGTGCTAAGGAATCTTTCGGACTAGCGGGGGGACTAGCCAAAAACATTCAGTACTTC
CDR3 protein: CSAKESFGLAGGLAKNIQYF
J gene: TRBJ2-4
D gene: TRBD2
clone size: few
V gene: TRBV20-1

CDR3 DNA: TGTGCCAGCAGTCTCCGGGACAGAGCCTACGAGCAGTACTTC
CDR3 protein: CASSLRDRAYEQYF
J gene: TRBJ2-7
D gene: TRBD1
clone size: many
V gene: TRBV6-2/TRBV6-3

CDR3 DNA: TGCGCCAGCAGCCAAGAAGTCCCGTGGGCCGCTAGCACAGATACGCAGTATTTT
CDR3 protein: CASSQEVPWAASTDTQYF
J gene: TRBJ2-3
D gene: .
clone size: .
V gene: TRBV4-3

CDR3 DNA: TGTGCCAGCAGCCCCATTGCAGGCCGAAACACCGGGGAGCTGTTTTTT
CDR3 protein: CASSPIAGRNTGELFF
J gene: TRBJ2-2
D gene: .
clone size: few
V gene: TRBV7-9

CDR3 DNA: TGTGCCTACAAAAGCCGGGGGAACACTGAAGCTTTCTTT
CDR3 protein: CAYKSRGNTEAFF
J gene: TRBJ1-1
D gene: .
clone size: many
V gene: TRBV10-3

CDR3 DNA: TGTGCCAGCAGTTGGGGGACCTCTGGAAACACCATATATTTT
CDR3 protein: CASSWGTSGNTIYF
J gene: TRBJ1-3
D gene: .
clone size: few
V gene: TRBV12-3/TRBV12-4

CDR3 DNA: TGCAGCGTTGCGCGGAACACTGAAGCTTTCTTT
CDR3 protein: CSVARNTEAFF
J gene: TRBJ1-1
D gene: .
clone size: many
V gene: TRBV29-1

CDR3 DNA: TGTGCCAGCAGTCTTAGGATCAATCAGCCCCAGCATTTT
CDR3 protein: CASSLRINQPQHF
J gene: TRBJ1-5
D gene: .
clone size: few
V gene: TRBV12-3/TRBV12-4

CDR3 DNA: TGCGCCAGCAGCCAAGGATATCTAGCCCCCACAGATACGCAGTATTTT
CDR3 protein: CASSQGYLAPTDTQYF
J gene: TRBJ2-3
D gene: .
clone size: .
V gene: TRBV4-1

CDR3 DNA: TGTGCCAGCAGTTCCCGGACTAGCGGACCCACAGATACGCAGTATTTT
CDR3 protein: CASSSRTSGPTDTQYF
J gene: TRBJ2-3
D gene: TRBD2
clone size: few
V gene: TRBV27

CDR3 DNA: TGCAGTGCTAGAGAGGTCCCCTACAATGAGCAGTTCTTC
CDR3 protein: CSAREVPYNEQFF
J gene: TRBJ2-1
D gene: .
clone size: .
V gene: TRBV20-1

CDR3 DNA: TGCAGTGCTAGGGGATTCACTAGCGTGGAAGCCGGGGAGCTGTTTTTT
CDR3 protein: CSARGFTSVEAGELFF
J gene: TRBJ2-2
D gene: TRBD2
clone size: many
V gene: TRBV20-1

CDR3 DNA: TGTGCCAGCAGCCCCCTCCCGACAGTTCCAAAAGAGACCCAGTACTTC
CDR3 protein: CASSPLPTVPKETQYF
J gene: TRBJ2-5
D gene: .
clone size: few
V gene: TRBV11-2

CDR3 DNA: TGCGCCAGCAGCTTGGAGGCTGGGGAGACCCAGTACTTC
CDR3 protein: CASSLEAGETQYF
J gene: TRBJ2-5
D gene: .
clone size: .
V gene: TRBV5-1

CDR3 DNA: TGTGCCACCAGCAGAGATCTGGGAGCGGCCGAGCAGTACTTC
CDR3 protein: CATSRDLGAAEQYF
J gene: TRBJ2-7
D gene: .
clone size: .
V gene: TRBV15

CDR3 DNA: TGCAGCGCCGAGGGACTGGAGGATGGCTACACCTTC
CDR3 protein: CSAEGLEDGYTF
J gene: TRBJ1-2
D gene: .
clone size: .
V gene: TRBV29-1

CDR3 DNA: TGTGCCACCTCCCCAAGGGCTCCTACCCCGATAAACACCGGGGAGCTGTTTTTT
CDR3 protein: CATSPRAPTPINTGELFF
J gene: TRBJ2-2
D gene: .
clone size: .
V gene: TRBV11-2

CDR3 DNA: TGCAGTGCTAGTGGCTACACCTTC
CDR3 protein: CSASGYTF
J gene: TRBJ1-2
D gene: .
clone size: many
V gene: TRBV20-1

CDR3 DNA: TGCAGCGTTGAGGGGGGGACGGCGGGACACTTGCCAGATACGCAGTATTTT
CDR3 protein: CSVEGGTAGHLPDTQYF
J gene: TRBJ2-3
D gene: .
clone size: .
V gene: TRBV29-1

CDR3 DNA: TGTGCCACCCGCCCCCAGGAGGGTCCCCAGCATTTT
CDR3 protein: CATRPQEGPQHF
J gene: TRBJ1-5
D gene: .
clone size: .
V gene: TRBV2

CDR3 DNA: TGTGCCAGCAGTCGGGGTCACAGCACAGATACGCAGTATTTT
CDR3 protein: CASSRGHSTDTQYF
J gene: TRBJ2-3
D gene: .
clone size: many
V gene: TRBV7-2

CDR3 DNA: TGTGCCAGCAGTTTAAGCACAGGGTTCTATGGCTACACCTTC
CDR3 protein: CASSLSTGFYGYTF
J gene: TRBJ1-2
D gene: .
clone size: .
V gene: TRBV12-3/TRBV12-4

CDR3 DNA: TGTGCCAGCAGCCCGACCAGAGTGGCGGGGGGCCGGAACACCGGGGAGCTGTTTTTT
CDR3 protein: CASSPTRVAGGRNTGELFF
J gene: TRBJ2-2
D gene: TRBD2
clone size: many
V gene: TRBV7-8

CDR3 DNA: TGCAGTGCTAGAGGAAGTCCTACGATCCAAATGGTGTTTGTGAATGAGCAGTTCTTC
CDR3 protein: CSARGSPTIQMVFVNEQFF
J gene: TRBJ2-1
D gene: .
clone size: .
V gene: TRBV20-1

CDR3 DNA: TGTGCCAGCAGTTACGGCCGTGATAGCTCCTATAATTCACCCCTCCACTTT
CDR3 protein: CASSYGRDSSYNSPLHF
J gene: TRBJ1-6
D gene: .
clone size: few
V gene: TRBV6-5

CDR3 DNA: TGTGCCAGCACCAAGAGTTGGGTGTTCGGGACTGAAGCTTTCTTT
CDR3 protein: CASTKSWVFGTEAFF
J gene: TRBJ1-1
D gene: .
clone size: once
V gene: TRBV12-3/TRBV12-4

CDR3 DNA: TGTGCCAGCAGCTTAGTGAAGGTAGTCGCGGGGGAGACCCAGTACTTC
CDR3 protein: CASSLVKVVAGETQYF
J gene: TRBJ2-5
D gene: .
clone size: many
V gene: TRBV7-6

CDR3 DNA: TGTGCCAGCAGCTTAGCCAGGGGGGAACAGCCCCAGCATTTT
CDR3 protein: CASSLARGEQPQHF
J gene: TRBJ1-5
D gene: TRBD1
clone size: few
V gene: TRBV7-2

CDR3 DNA: TGTGCCAGCAGTTTCTCGGACAATCGATTTGAGCAGTACTTC
CDR3 protein: CASSFSDNRFEQYF
J gene: TRBJ2-7
D gene: .
clone size: few
V gene: TRBV12-3/TRBV12-4

CDR3 DNA: TGCGCCAGCAGCTCCGGGACAGCAGATACGCAGTATTTT
CDR3 protein: CASSSGTADTQYF
J gene: TRBJ2-3
D gene: TRBD1
clone size: .
V gene: TRBV5-1

CDR3 DNA: TGTGCCAGCAGTGGGGGCAGATTTAACTATGGCTACACCTTC
CDR3 protein: CASSGGRFNYGYTF
J gene: TRBJ1-2
D gene: .
clone size: .
V gene: TRBV2

CDR3 DNA: TGCAGCGTTGATCGGGGGGGCCAAACAGATACGCAGTATTTT
CDR3 protein: CSVDRGGQTDTQYF
J gene: TRBJ2-3
D gene: TRBD2
clone size: many
V gene: TRBV29-1

CDR3 DNA: TGTGCCACCAAGAGAGCGGGGAAACTGTTTTTT
CDR3 protein: CATKRAGKLFF
J gene: TRBJ1-4
D gene: .
clone size: .
V gene: TRBV28

CDR3 DNA: TGTGCCAGCAGTCAACGAGCCGGGCAAGAGACCCAGTACTTC
CDR3 protein: CASSQRAGQETQYF
J gene: TRBJ2-5
D gene: .
clone size: .
V gene: TRBV28

CDR3 DNA: TGTGCCAGCAAGGACGGTACGAACACTGAAGCTTTCTTT
CDR3 protein: CASKDGTNTEAFF
J gene: TRBJ1-1
D gene: .
clone size: .
V gene: TRBV2

CDR3 DNA: TGCAGTGCTAGAGCCCTTACAACTAATGAAAAACTGTTTTTT
CDR3 protein: CSARALTTNEKLFF
J gene: TRBJ1-4
D gene: .
clone size: .
V gene: TRBV20-1

CDR3 DNA: TGCGCCAGCAGCTCACTAGGGTTCCATGAGCAGTTCTTC
CDR3 protein: CASSSLGFHEQFF
J gene: TRBJ2-1
D gene: .
clone size: few
V gene: TRBV5-1

CDR3 DNA: TGTGCCAGCAGTTTTAGACTAGCGGGTAGAGATACGCAGTATTTT
CDR3 protein: CASSFRLAGRDTQYF
J gene: TRBJ2-3
D gene: TRBD2
clone size: few
V gene: TRBV28

CDR3 DNA: TGCGCCAGCAGCCAGGGACCCGAGGACGAGCAGTACTTC
CDR3 protein: CASSQGPEDEQYF
J gene: TRBJ2-7
D gene: .
clone size: .
V gene: TRBV4-1

CDR3 DNA: TGTGCCACCACCAGGGACAGGGCTGGCACAGATACGCAGTATTTT
CDR3 protein: CATTRDRAGTDTQYF
J gene: TRBJ2-3
D gene: TRBD1
clone size: few
V gene: TRBV15

CDR3 DNA: TGCGCCAGCAGCCAAGATTTTTGGCAGGCCGGGGGCAATGAGCAGTTCTTC
CDR3 protein: CASSQDFWQAGGNEQFF
J gene: TRBJ2-1
D gene: .
clone size: .
V gene: TRBV4-3

CDR3 DNA: TGTGCCAGCAGTCCCCCCGGACAGGGGGCTTTTAAGAATCAGCCCCAGCATTTT
CDR3 protein: CASSPPGQGAFKNQPQHF
J gene: TRBJ1-5
D gene: TRBD1
clone size: few
V gene: TRBV28

CDR3 DNA: TGTGCCAGCAGCTATTTCGGCGGGGGGGCACAGTTCTTC
CDR3 protein: CASSYFGGGAQFF
J gene: TRBJ2-1
D gene: TRBD2
clone size: .
V gene: TRBV14

CDR3 DNA: TGCAGTCTCCCGTCTCTAACCCTGAACACTGAAGCTTTCTTT
CDR3 protein: CSLPSLTLNTEAFF
J gene: TRBJ1-1
D gene: .
clone size: many
V gene: TRBV20-1

CDR3 DNA: TGTGCCAGCTCACCACCGGAGGGTCCAGGGATGAGTTACATTCAGTACTTC
CDR3 protein: CASSPPEGPGMSYIQYF
J gene: TRBJ2-4
D gene: .
clone size: .
V gene: TRBV18

CDR3 DNA: TGCGCCGGCAGCTCCGTGACAGGGGAAGCTTTCTTT
CDR3 protein: CAGSSVTGEAFF
J gene: TRBJ1-1
D gene: TRBD1
clone size: .
V gene: TRBV5-1

CDR3 DNA: TGCAGTGCTAGAGCCAGTGGCCTAGCCAAAAACATTCAGTACTTC
CDR3 protein: CSARASGLAKNIQYF
J gene: TRBJ2-4
D gene: .
clone size: many
V gene: TRBV20-1

CDR3 DNA: TGCAGTGCTAGCCCAGGTTTTGGAGGGAATGAGCAGTTCTTC
CDR3 protein: CSASPGFGGNEQFF
J gene: TRBJ2-1
D gene: .
clone size: .
V gene: TRBV20-1

CDR3 DNA: TGTGCCAGCAGCTTAAGACAGGCGATCTACGAGCAGTACTTC
CDR3 protein: CASSLRQAIYEQYF
J gene: TRBJ2-7
D gene: .
clone size: few
V gene: TRBV5-6

CDR3 DNA: TGCAGTGCCCTCATCGGGACTCCCTATAATGAGCAGTTCTTC
CDR3 protein: CSALIGTPYNEQFF
J gene: TRBJ2-1
D gene: .
clone size: .
V gene: TRBV20-1